A single sample gave rise to the 20 T cell receptor beta chains below, sequenced in a study of CD8 T cells in ankylosing spondylitis. One entry per CDR3 protein, called by TCRdb with MiXCR from the 5' RACE reads. In the table there are 150,000 to 200,000 distinct CDR3 sequences, approximately 10% of which are singletons. Sequenced: blood, either unsorted or a sorted T cell fraction (not recorded which). These receptors were obtained from a male donor with ankylosing spondylitis or in good health (not recorded which).

This clonotype came up many times. The chain uses TRBV29-1 and TRBJ1-3, with 7 nucleotides matching TRBD1. V was clipped by 4 bases and J by 3 bases; unmatched bases: 3. CDR3 length: 13 amino acids. Germline loops: CDR1 SQVTM, CDR2 ANQGSEA. CDR3 DNA: TGCAGCGTTGCGACAGGGAATGGAAACACCATATATTTT. Translating gives CSVATGNGNTIYF.

The sample holds many counts of this clonotype. This chain joins TRBV5-1 and TRBJ2-5, with D perhaps being TRBD1 or TRBD2 (5 bases each). Trimming stripped 4 bases from V and 2 bases from J, with 12 bases between. Looked up from germline, CDR1 is SGHRS and CDR2 is YFSETQ. The CDR3 covers 14 residues. The CDR3 DNA sequence: TGCGCCAGCAGCCCCGGATGGGGGCAAGAGACCCAGTACTTC. Amino acid sequence: CASSPGWGQETQYF.

This clonotype was found a few times. The gene calls are TRBV6-2 or TRBV6-3 and TRBJ1-1; 7 bases fit TRBD1. There are 14 residues in the CDR3. Losses at the gene ends were 4 bases for V and 2 bases for J; bases not matched to a gene: 4. The germline V gene encodes CDR1 MNHEY and CDR2 SVGEGT. The CDR3 DNA follows: TGTGCCAGCAGTTGGGGACAGACTAACACTGAAGCTTTCTTT. This sequence encodes CASSWGQTNTEAFF.

In its sample, this clonotype was seen many times. The gene calls are TRBV4-1 and TRBJ2-5; TRBD2 might be the D (5 bases). The CDR3 totals 14 residues. Germline assignment: CDR1 MGHRA and CDR2 YSYEKL. V was trimmed by 4 bases and J by 9 bases, leaving 18 bases between them. In DNA form, the CDR3 reads TGCGCCAGCAGCCCTATGGAGCGGTCCGGGGCCCAGTACTTC. Translated: CASSPMERSGAQYF.

In this sample, this clonotype turned up a few times. The gene calls are TRBV9 and TRBJ2-3; 11 nucleotides agree with TRBD2. With 3 bases clipped from V and 8 bases from J, the junction kept 11 bases outside the gene matches. The CDR3 covers 16 residues. Germline assignment: CDR1 SGDLS and CDR2 YYNGEE. CDR3: CASSASGGPGGGTQYF. CDR3 DNA: TGTGCCAGCAGCGCTAGCGGGGGGCCCGGCGGGGGTACGCAGTATTTT.

This clonotype was detected only a few times. DNA for the CDR3: TGCAGTGCTAGACCGACAGGGGCAGATACGCAGTATTTT. This sequence encodes CSARPTGADTQYF. The chain couples TRBV20-1 to TRBJ2-3; 8 bases map to TRBD1. Germline V gives CDR1 DFQATT, CDR2 SNEGSKA (reference sequence). The CDR3 runs to 13 residues. Losses at the gene ends were 2 bases for V and 4 bases for J; bases not matched to a gene: 2.

This clonotype occurred many times. The chain couples TRBV12-3 or TRBV12-4 to TRBJ1-2, with D tentatively TRBD1 (6 bases). CDR3 size: 14 residues. V shed 6 bases and J shed 7 bases, with 18 bases lying between them. CDR3 amino acids: CASSPGKGVIGYTF. In nucleotides, the CDR3 is TGTGCCAGCAGCCCCGGGAAGGGGGTGATTGGCTACACCTTC.

The CDR3 region has the DNA TGCAGTGCCGTACACCAGAATGAGCAGTTCTTC. Translating it yields CSAVHQNEQFF. V is TRBV20-1 and J is TRBJ2-1; D is ambiguous. This CDR3 is built from 11 residues. The ends were cut back, 6 bases at V and 7 bases at J, with 10 bases in the middle. Per germline, CDR1 DFQATT and CDR2 SNEGSKA (reference sequence).

This sequence joins TRBV6-5 and TRBJ2-5, with a possible D match to TRBD1 (6 bases). V was pared by 2 bases and J by 7 bases, with 17 bases between. CDR1 and CDR2 from the germline V gene are MNHEY and SVGAGI. This CDR3 region has 15 residues. CDR3 protein: CASSYRPGAAGTQYF. CDR3 bases: TGTGCCAGCAGTTACCGCCCAGGGGCTGCAGGGACCCAGTACTTC.

This clonotype was seen at least ten times. The gene calls are TRBV10-3 and TRBJ2-5; D is tentatively TRBD1 or TRBD2 (5 bases each). Trimming removed 3 bases at V and 6 bases at J, with 14 bases between. The CDR3 consists of 14 residues. Germline-derived CDR1 and CDR2 are ENHRY and SYGVKD. In nucleotides, the CDR3 is TGTGCCATCAGTGAACGGGGTGAGGGGAAGACCCAGTACTTC. This translates into CAISERGEGKTQYF.

This clonotype was found many times. The rearrangement uses TRBV12-3 or TRBV12-4 and TRBJ2-3; possibly TRBD1 or TRBD2 for D (5 bases each). The CDR3 has 14 amino acids. V lost 5 bases to trimming and J lost 2 bases, with 11 bases between them. The chain's CDR3 is CASSPSGATDTQYF. DNA of the CDR3: TGTGCCAGCAGTCCGTCCGGGGCCACAGATACGCAGTATTTT.

This clonotype was counted at least ten times. The chain uses TRBV29-1 and TRBJ2-7; 7 bases line up with TRBD1. The CDR3 totals 14 residues. The J segment lost 7 bases and the V segment lost 4 bases, leaving 13 bases of the junction unmatched. Germline V gene lookup returns CDR1 SQVTM and CDR2 ANQGSEA. In nucleotides, the CDR3 is TGCAGCGTTGGGGGATCGGGACAGTTCCATGAGCAGTACTTC. Its translation is CSVGGSGQFHEQYF.

The chain's CDR3 is CATSRGEAGDEQYF. The CDR3, as DNA: TGTGCCACCAGCAGAGGGGAGGCAGGGGACGAGCAGTACTTC. The chain joins TRBV15 to TRBJ2-7; the D call may be TRBD1 or TRBD2 (6 bases each). Per the germline V gene, CDR1 is LNHNV and CDR2 is YYDKDF (reference sequence). The V end lost 1 base, the J end lost 5 bases, and 12 bases lay between the germline ends. The CDR3 consists of 14 residues.

This clonotype was observed at least ten times. The J gene is TRBJ1-5, the V gene TRBV7-8; no definite D call. Germline V gives CDR1 SGHVS, CDR2 FQNEAQ. The ends were cut back, 4 bases at V and 1 base at J, with 11 bases in the middle. This CDR3 spans 15 amino acids. Here the CDR3 DNA reads TGTGCCAGCAGCTACAACAGTTGGAGCAATCAGCCCCAGCATTTT. Translating gives CASSYNSWSNQPQHF.

At least ten counts were recorded for this clonotype. J is TRBJ1-3 and V is TRBV6-5, with 7 bases identical to TRBD1. The germline V gene encodes CDR1 MNHEY and CDR2 SVGAGI. The junction had 2 bases not matched to a gene; V was cut back by 4 bases and J by 8 bases. This CDR3 spans 12 amino acids. This chain's CDR3 is CASSFTGDTIYF. The CDR3, as DNA: TGTGCCAGCAGTTTCACAGGGGACACCATATATTTT.

This clonotype was observed at least ten times. J is TRBJ2-3 and V is TRBV6-5; D remains ambiguous. This CDR3 is built from 15 residues. Germline CDR1 reads MNHEY; CDR2 reads SVGAGI. The V end lost 1 base, the J end lost 1 base, and 9 bases lay between the germline ends. The CDR3, as DNA: TGTGCCAGCAGTTACTGGCGGTCTCGCACAGATACGCAGTATTTT. Translation: CASSYWRSRTDTQYF.

This clonotype was detected ten times or more. CDR3 nucleotide sequence: TGCGCCAGCAGCGTTTCCGGACAGGGTCTTGAGCAGTTCTTC. Translation: CASSVSGQGLEQFF. The V gene is TRBV5-1, the J gene TRBJ2-1; 8 bases map to TRBD1. The V gene's germline CDR1 is SGHRS and CDR2 YFSETQ. Losses at the gene ends were 4 bases for V and 9 bases for J; bases not matched to a gene: 9. This CDR3 spans 14 amino acids.

A few counts support this clonotype. The chain links TRBV16 to TRBJ1-4; tentatively, D is TRBD1 (5 bases). V was pared by 4 bases and J by 8 bases, with 14 bases between. Germline CDR1 is KGHSY and CDR2 is FQNENV. The CDR3 covers 14 residues. In DNA form, the CDR3 reads TGTGCCAGCAGCCGAGAGGGGCGAGAAGAAAAACTGTTTTTT. As protein: CASSREGREEKLFF.

This clonotype was detected a few times. The chain is built from TRBV11-2 and TRBJ2-3; tentatively, D is TRBD2 (6 bases). Germline V gene data show CDR1 as SGHAT and CDR2 as FQNNGV. Trimming pared 1 base from V and 5 bases from J, leaving 13 bases between. The CDR3 loop spans 15 amino acids. CDR3 DNA sequence: TGTGCCAGCAGCTTAGTATTAGCGGTAGTAGATACGCAGTATTTT. Its protein is CASSLVLAVVDTQYF.

This clonotype occurred many times. This chain links TRBV10-3 with TRBJ1-2; D is possibly TRBD1 (5 bases). CDR3 length equals 13 residues. Germline CDR1 and CDR2: ENHRY and SYGVKD. V lost 4 bases and J 1 base, leaving 7 bases between the germline ends. This CDR3 is CAISGDSNYGYTF. DNA of the CDR3: TGTGCCATCAGTGGTGACAGTAACTATGGCTACACCTTC.